This entry features one TCR beta chain sequence. This specimen comes from a study of blood T cell repertoires in COVID-19. Whole-study context: Acute and convalescent COVID-19 samples came from the United States, Italy and Spain. T cells, B-cell-depleted T cells, or PBMCs supplied cDNA or gDNA.

The junction had 15 bases not matched to a gene; V was cut back by 1 base and J by 4 bases. The CDR3 covers 20 residues. The germline V gene encodes CDR1 MGHRA and CDR2 YSYEKL. Per the original methods: The authors estimated nucleated cell counts from reference gene primer amplification. Sequencing was performed with immunoSEQ multiplex PCR; in TCRdb, only in-frame clones are kept and a portion is missing. V and J calls and clone size come straight from that table; D and trimming were deduced from the DNA. The sample holds about 480,000 clones, about 89% seen once. Sequenced sample: peripheral blood. The source of this sequence is a woman in her thirties with acute or convalescent COVID-19. This sequence joins TRBV4-1 and TRBJ2-3; 12 positions match TRBD2. The DNA for the CDR3 is TGCGCCAGCAGCCAAGTGATTGGACTAGCGGGGACAGCAAGGGCAGATACGCAGTATTTT. It translates to CASSQVIGLAGTARADTQYF.